The subject of this entry is one TCR beta chain. What it binds is unknown. Mismatch with germline at one junction end may stem from a read error. There are 14 residues in the CDR3. Per the germline V gene, CDR1 is MNHEY and CDR2 is SMNVEV (reference sequence). Together with a sample-barcoded 5' primer, a J-beta primer mix was included in a second PCR lasting roughly 6 to 12 cycles. TCRdb reanalysed the 5' RACE reads using MiXCR and keeps one entry per CDR3 protein. The sample yields approximately 2,000,000 distinct CDR3 sequences, about 39% seen once. These data come from a study of blood T cells in healthy people across ages. Study-level points and caveats: Diversity estimated from one million T cells was considered an underestimate.

The V gene is TRBV27, the J gene TRBJ1-5, with 11 bases fitting TRBD1. Input material: blood. The TCR sequence derives from a human donor in good health. The CDR3 here is CASRGTGGYQLQHF. CDR3 sequence (DNA): TGTGCCAGCAGAGGGACAGGGGGTTATCAGCTCCAGCATTTT.